This T cell receptor (beta chain) came from a study of early T cells in non-severe SARS-CoV-2 infection. Overall study: Alpha and beta chains were unpaired, from unsorted whole-blood bulk RNA. Study-wide results and limits: Database matching using VDJdb favored anti-spike CD8 responses, with private and CD4 specificities left missing.

As for this clonotype: Its antigen is undetermined.

V shed 5 bases and J shed 1 base, with 8 bases lying between them. Germline V gene data show CDR1 as MGHDK and CDR2 as SYGVNS. This CDR3 contains 13 residues. Individual cDNA molecules were tagged with unique molecular identifiers. MiXCR, run by TCRdb on the 5' RACE reads, gives a single entry per CDR3 protein. The sample shows approximately 60,000 distinct CDR3 sequences, roughly 13% of them seen only once. V usage is TRBV25-1 and J usage is TRBJ2-5; a weak D match, TRBD2 (5 bases). Sequenced material: whole blood. The origin of this receptor is an adult who was a healthcare worker with PCR-confirmed SARS-CoV-2 infection or an uninfected control (not recorded which). The CDR3 DNA reads TGTGCCAGCAGTTTTGAGGGCCAAGAGACCCAGTACTTC. Amino acid sequence: CASSFEGQETQYF. The full variable domain, completed using reference TRBV25-1 and TRBJ2-5, is EADIYQTPRYLVIGTGKKITLECSQTMGHDKMYWYQQDPGMELHLIHYSYGVNSTEKGDLSSESTVSRIRTEHFPLTLESARPSHTSQYLCASSFEGQETQYFGPGTRLLVL.